What follows are 18 T cell receptor beta chains derived from one specimen sequenced in a study of cytomegalovirus exposure and HLA in healthy donors. It was with 60 Vbeta and 13 Jbeta primers that the PCR ran. Some clones are missing from TCRdb's copy, which holds only in-frame ones; the method was immunoSEQ multiplex PCR. The sample consists of 150,000 to 200,000 clones, around 84% of them appearing once. Source material: PBMCs. All receptors derive from a man younger than 35 in good health and CMV-seronegative.

The chain recombines TRBV20-1 with TRBJ1-2; no reliable D call. Germline-derived CDR1 and CDR2 are DFQATT and SNEGSKA (reference sequence). V shed 3 bases and J shed 8 bases, with 10 bases lying between them. CDR3 length equals 11 residues. Here the CDR3 reads CSARPGQGYTF. CDR3 coding DNA: TGCAGTGCTAGGCCAGGTCAGGGCTACACCTTC.

This clone was detected many times. The chain is built from TRBV28 and TRBJ2-3; TRBD1 matches 9 bases. The CDR3 runs 16 residues. Germline trimming cut 3 bases from V and 6 bases from J; bases unmatched to any gene: 10. The germline V gene has CDR1 MDHEN and CDR2 SYDVKM. The CDR3 sequence: CASSFIGGTGRDTQYF. The CDR3 DNA reads as TGTGCCAGCAGTTTTATTGGGGGGACAGGGAGGGATACGCAGTATTTT. The full variable domain, its missing parts supplied by reference TRBV28 and TRBJ2-3, is DVKVTQSSRYLVKRTGEKVFLECVQDMDHENMFWYRQDPGLGLRLIYFSYDVKMKEKGDIPEGYSVSREKKERFSLILESASTNQTSMYLCASSFIGGTGRDTQYFGPGTRLTVL.

The chain uses TRBV7-9 and TRBJ2-5; TRBD2 matches at 11 bases. The CDR3 is 15 residues long. The germline gives CDR1 SEHNR, CDR2 FQNEAQ (reference sequence). V trimming: 5 bases; J trimming: 5 bases; junction bases outside the gene matches: 7. The DNA of the CDR3 is TGTGCCAGCAGCCTCCTAGCGGGAGGCTGGGAGACCCAGTACTTC. Translation: CASSLLAGGWETQYF. Filled out from reference TRBV7-9 and TRBJ2-5, the complete variable domain reads DTGVSQNPRHKITKRGQNVTFRCDPISEHNRLYWYRQTLGQGPEFLTYFQNEAQLEKSRLLSDRFSAERPKGSFSTLEIQRTEQGDSAMYLCASSLLAGGWETQYFGPGTRLLVL.

The chain recombines TRBV7-2 with TRBJ1-5; D is unresolved. The V end was cut by 5 bases, the J end by 6 bases, with 17 bases between. The CDR3 is 15 amino acids. The V gene's germline CDR1 is SGHTA and CDR2 FQGNSA. The CDR3 DNA reads as TGTGCCAGCAGCGCGGGCCTTGCCTTGGGTCAGCCCCAGCATTTT. This encodes CASSAGLALGQPQHF. Full variable domain (outside the CDR3, taken from reference TRBV7-2 and TRBJ1-5): GAGVSQSPSNKVTEKGKDVELRCDPISGHTALYWYRQSLGQGLEFLIYFQGNSAPDKSGLPSDRFSAERTGGSVSTLTIQRTQQEDSAVYLCASSAGLALGQPQHFGDGTRLSIL.

V and J are TRBV18 and TRBJ1-6; TRBD1 might be the D (5 bases). The length of the CDR3 is 14 residues. The V and J ends lost 4 bases and 10 bases respectively, with 14 bases between them. Germline CDR1 and CDR2: KGHSH and LQKENI. CDR3: CASSHGVQGSPLHF. The CDR3 DNA follows: TGTGCCAGCTCACACGGCGTGCAGGGCTCACCCCTCCACTTT.

The sample holds one count of this clone. This chain joins TRBV9 and TRBJ2-1; 10 bases match TRBD2. Germline-derived CDR1 and CDR2 are SGDLS and YYNGEE. After removal of 0 bases from V and 5 bases from J, the junction contained 2 bases not matched to a gene. The CDR3 covers 15 residues. The CDR3 region has the DNA TGTGCCAGCAGCGTAGGTAGCGGGGGGCACAATGAGCAGTTCTTC. Amino acid sequence: CASSVGSGGHNEQFF.

This chain uses TRBV5-4 with TRBJ2-2; TRBD1 is a possible D gene (6 bases). The CDR3 has 14 residues. With 7 bases removed from V and 1 base from J, the gap between germline ends came to 11 bases. Germline CDR1 and CDR2: SGHNT and YYREEE (reference sequence). The CDR3 nucleotides read TGTGCCAGCGGGGGCAGGGGGAACACCGGGGAGCTGTTTTTT. It translates to CASGGRGNTGELFF.

This chain connects TRBV6-6 to TRBJ1-6, with a tentative D call TRBD1 (5 bases). The V gene's germline CDR1 is MNHNY and CDR2 SVGAGI (reference sequence). This CDR3 comprises 12 residues. The V end lost 7 bases, the J end lost 10 bases, and 11 bases lay between the germline ends. CDR3: CASTVRESPLHF. The CDR3 DNA reads TGTGCCAGCACCGTCAGGGAATCACCCCTCCACTTT.

This clone was seen only once. This sequence joins TRBV9 and TRBJ2-2; 7 bases match TRBD1. The CDR3 contains 14 residues. With V trimmed by 0 bases and J by 9 bases, 5 bases remained unmatched. CDR1 and CDR2 (germline): SGDLS, YYNGEE. CDR3 DNA sequence: TGTGCCAGCAGCGTAGGCTTACAGGGGTGGGAGCTGTTTTTT. It specifies CASSVGLQGWELFF.

This clone was observed a few times. V is TRBV25-1 and J is TRBJ2-5, with 7 positions matching TRBD2. Germline V gene lookup returns CDR1 MGHDK and CDR2 SYGVNS. The J segment lost 4 bases and the V segment lost 8 bases, leaving 4 bases of the junction unmatched. This CDR3 has 12 amino acids. As DNA, the CDR3 is TGTGCCAGCTCAGGGAGGGGAGAGACCCAGTACTTC. Translation: CASSGRGETQYF.

V gene TRBV9 combines with J gene TRBJ2-3; 14 nucleotides agree with TRBD2. The J segment lost 1 base and the V segment lost 4 bases, leaving 11 bases of the junction unmatched. The CDR3 totals 19 residues. Per the germline V gene, CDR1 is SGDLS and CDR2 is YYNGEE. This CDR3 reads CASSKIRLAGGHGTDTQYF. CDR3 in DNA: TGTGCCAGCAGCAAGATAAGACTAGCGGGGGGGCATGGCACAGATACGCAGTATTTT.

The chain links TRBV4-1 to TRBJ1-1; possible D gene TRBD1, 5 bases. The CDR3 extends over 13 amino acids. Germline loops: CDR1 MGHRA, CDR2 YSYEKL. The V end was cut by 6 bases, the J end by 5 bases, with 13 bases between. The CDR3 nucleotides are TGCGCCAGCAGTCCCCTGGGGGGAACTGAAGCTTTCTTT. Translated: CASSPLGGTEAFF.

V usage is TRBV18 and J usage is TRBJ2-5; no firm D call. Trimming stripped 3 bases from V and 7 bases from J, with 12 bases between. Germline V gives CDR1 KGHSH, CDR2 LQKENI. The CDR3 totals 13 residues. This CDR3 reads CASSPDTTGTQYF. The CDR3, as DNA: TGTGCCAGCTCACCGGATACGACGGGGACCCAGTACTTC. The full variable domain, with the rest looked up from reference TRBV18 and TRBJ2-5, is NAGVMQNPRHLVRRRGQEARLRCSPMKGHSHVYWYRQLPEEGLKFMVYLQKENIIDESGMPKERFSAEFPKEGPSILRIQQVVRGDSAAYFCASSPDTTGTQYFGPGTRLLVL.

This chain uses TRBV6-6 with TRBJ2-7; 9 nucleotides agree with TRBD2. The CDR3 consists of 13 residues. Germline V gives CDR1 MNHNY, CDR2 SVGAGI (reference sequence). The J segment lost 3 bases and the V segment lost 6 bases, leaving 3 bases of the junction unmatched. CDR3 amino acids: CASSSSGVYEQYF. For the CDR3, the DNA is TGTGCCAGCAGCTCTAGCGGGGTCTACGAGCAGTACTTC.

This clone was recorded a few times. The chain is built from TRBV19 and TRBJ1-5; D possibly corresponds to TRBD1 (5 bases). The V end lost 1 base, the J end lost 4 bases, and 11 bases lay between the germline ends. CDR3 length: 15 residues. Germline CDR1 and CDR2: LNHDA and SQIVND (reference sequence). The CDR3 sequence is CASSIGGGVNQPQHF. The CDR3 DNA reads as TGTGCCAGTAGTATAGGTGGGGGGGTTAATCAGCCCCAGCATTTT.

V gene TRBV5-1 combines with J gene TRBJ1-5, with TRBD1 identical over 7 bases. V gave up 4 bases and J gave up 7 bases; unmatched junction bases: 11. Germline values: CDR1 SGHRS, CDR2 YFSETQ. The CDR3 sequence is 15 residues long. CDR3: CASSQSGTDKQPQHF. The CDR3 DNA follows: TGCGCCAGCAGCCAATCCGGGACAGATAAACAGCCCCAGCATTTT.

This clone was recorded a few times. J is TRBJ2-7 and V is TRBV6-5; 9 bases line up with TRBD2. This CDR3 region has 15 residues. V lost 2 bases, J lost 5 bases, and 7 bases stayed unmatched. Germline V gene lookup returns CDR1 MNHEY and CDR2 SVGAGI. CDR3 loop: CASSYLAGGPHEQYF. The DNA of the CDR3 is TGTGCCAGCAGTTACCTCGCGGGGGGGCCCCACGAGCAGTACTTC.

The CDR3 here is CASSDREGGPNGELFF. DNA for the CDR3: TGTGCCAGCAGTGATCGCGAGGGAGGGCCGAACGGGGAGCTGTTTTTT. The chain recombines TRBV25-1 with TRBJ2-2; 7 bases are a match to TRBD2. This CDR3 region has 16 residues. The germline V gene encodes CDR1 MGHDK and CDR2 SYGVNS. The trim removed 3 bases at V and 7 bases at J, leaving 11 bases unmatched.